The text below deals with one T cell receptor beta chain. The sample is drawn from a study of technical replicates of blood from several donors. The protocol was immunoSEQ multiplex PCR, while the TCRdb copy is restricted to in-frame clones and leaves out a portion. This table has about 79,000 clones, roughly 94% appearing once. The source is a human donor in good health. The sample comprised T cells isolated from PBMCs.

The CDR3 nucleotides are TGTGCCAGCAGCGTAGTTTGGACAGCGGACACTGAAGCTTTCTTT. It specifies CASSVVWTADTEAFF. This chain joins TRBV9 and TRBJ1-1; maybe TRBD1 (6 bases). Germline loops: CDR1 SGDLS, CDR2 YYNGEE. V was clipped by 0 bases and J by 3 bases, with 12 bases between them. This CDR3 has 15 residues.